Each of the 23 T cell receptor beta chains below was sequenced from the same sample in a study of human T cells and chemical hapten exposure. TCRdb passed the RACE reads through MiXCR, listing each CDR3 protein once. The repertoire holds roughly 380,000 distinct CDR3 sequences, with around 5% as singletons. The time point was: patch test 1, 2 weeks after DPC sensitization. The treatment is: therapeutic diphenylcyclopropenone sensitization with weekly scalp DPC. The source material was whole blood, sampled in connection with sensitization to the hapten diphenylcyclopropenone (DPC). The receptors derive from a woman between 45 and 65 years old with alopecia areata. Some clones in this sample may be carry-over from other donors' samples.

This clonotype occurred many times. The chain links TRBV4-2 to TRBJ1-2, with unresolved D. Germline V gives CDR1 LGHNA, CDR2 YNFKEQ. Trimming removed 4 bases from V and 2 bases from J, with 11 bases in between. There are 14 residues in the CDR3. As DNA, the CDR3 is TGTGCCAGCAGCCCCTTGGAGGGCAACTATGGCTACACCTTC. This translates into CASSPLEGNYGYTF.

This clonotype was detected many times. The CDR3 is CASSFSGGREKLFF. DNA for the CDR3: TGTGCCAGCAGTTTTTCGGGGGGAAGGGAAAAACTGTTTTTT. The V gene is TRBV12-3 or TRBV12-4, the J gene TRBJ1-4, with D possibly being TRBD1 (5 bases). The CDR3 loop spans 14 amino acids. V lost 3 bases, J lost 8 bases, and 13 bases lay in between.

This clonotype has at least ten counts. The chain recombines TRBV4-1 with TRBJ1-1; D gene uncertain. The V gene's germline CDR1 is MGHRA and CDR2 YSYEKL. Between the trimmed V and J ends, which lost 0 bases and 6 bases, there was a span of 14 bases. The CDR3 length is 15 residues. The CDR3 is CASSQEARLLAEAFF. CDR3 DNA: TGCGCCAGCAGCCAAGAAGCCCGTCTACTCGCTGAAGCTTTCTTT.

This clonotype was observed a few times. The chain uses TRBV7-2 and TRBJ2-1, with D tentatively TRBD1 (5 bases). There are 13 residues in the CDR3. Germline CDR1 and CDR2: SGHTA and FQGNSA. V was cut by 4 bases and J by 7 bases, with 11 bases left in between. CDR3 protein: CASSSGSGNEQFF. CDR3 sequence (DNA): TGTGCCAGCAGCTCAGGGTCCGGTAATGAGCAGTTCTTC.

This clonotype showed up just once. The V and J genes are TRBV12-3 or TRBV12-4 and TRBJ2-7; D uncertain. The V gene lost 3 bases and the J gene lost 7 bases, with 7 bases spanning the gap. The CDR3 has 11 amino acids. DNA of the CDR3: TGTGCCAGCAGTTTTAGCCCGGAGCAGTACTTC. Translating gives CASSFSPEQYF.

The chain employs TRBV10-3 and TRBJ2-7; 16 bases line up with TRBD2. Trimming took 9 bases from V and 7 from J; bases not matched to a gene: 3. Germline V lookup: CDR1 ENHRY, CDR2 SYGVKD. The CDR3 length is 13 residues. CDR3 nucleotide sequence: TGTGCCATTGGGACTAGCGGGGGGGTTGAGCAGTACTTC. Residues: CAIGTSGGVEQYF.

Ten or more counts support this clonotype. The rearrangement uses TRBV20-1 and TRBJ2-5, with 8 bases aligning to TRBD2. CDR1 and CDR2 from the germline V gene are DFQATT and SNEGSKA (reference sequence). V was clipped by 0 bases and J by 7 bases; unmatched bases: 10. The CDR3 is 15 amino acids. The CDR3 region has the DNA TGCAGTGCTAGAGATGGAGCGGGAGAGGCGGTGACCCAGTACTTC. Residues: CSARDGAGEAVTQYF.

This clonotype was seen ten or more times. The chain is built from TRBV6-5 and TRBJ1-2; a weak D match, TRBD1 (5 bases). Trimming pared 2 bases from V and 2 bases from J, leaving 18 bases between. The CDR3 extends over 17 amino acids. The germline gives CDR1 MNHEY, CDR2 SVGAGI. CDR3 DNA: TGTGCCAGCAGTTACGGGGATCGAGGTCGGGGGAACTATGGCTACACCTTC. Residues: CASSYGDRGRGNYGYTF.

This clonotype showed up many times. This sequence joins TRBV18 and TRBJ1-5; perhaps TRBD1 as D (5 bases). The CDR3 sequence is 14 residues long. With 3 bases removed from V and 5 bases from J, the gap between germline ends came to 11 bases. Germline CDR1 reads KGHSH; CDR2 reads LQKENI. The CDR3 nucleotides read TGTGCCAGCTCACCTCAAGGGGCGGATCAGCCCCAGCATTTT. It is translated as CASSPQGADQPQHF.

This clonotype has at least ten counts. The chain carries TRBV27 and TRBJ2-1; the D is unclear. Trimming removed 0 bases from V and 3 bases from J, with 12 bases in between. This CDR3 contains 16 residues. Germline CDR1 and CDR2: MNHEY and SMNVEV (reference sequence). The CDR3 sequence: CASSLSSGVFYNEQFF. CDR3 DNA: TGTGCCAGCAGTTTATCATCAGGAGTATTCTACAATGAGCAGTTCTTC.

The table lists this clonotype with many counts. The rearrangement links TRBV29-1 to TRBJ2-3; D call uncertain. CDR1 and CDR2 from the germline V gene are SQVTM and ANQGSEA. V lost 7 bases to trimming and J lost 0 bases, with 11 bases between them. CDR3 size: 13 residues. CDR3 DNA sequence: TGCAGCGCTGGGTCCTTTAGCACAGATACGCAGTATTTT. Translating it yields CSAGSFSTDTQYF.

Written as DNA, the CDR3 is TGCAGTGCCCCTTTTAGCAGGGTCTACGAGCAGTACTTC. The encoded protein is CSAPFSRVYEQYF. The J gene is TRBJ2-7, the V gene TRBV20-1, with D perhaps TRBD1 (5 bases). V shed 6 bases and J shed 3 bases, with 15 bases lying between them. Per the germline V gene, CDR1 is DFQATT and CDR2 is SNEGSKA (reference sequence). This CDR3 contains 13 residues.

The chain carries TRBV7-9 and TRBJ2-5, with a tentative D call TRBD1 (5 bases). Trimming pared 6 bases from V and 6 bases from J, leaving 11 bases between. The CDR3 has 12 amino acids. Germline V gene data show CDR1 as SEHNR and CDR2 as FQNEAQ (reference sequence). CDR3 DNA: TGTGCCAGCAGTCAAAGGGGAAAGACCCAGTACTTC. Its protein product is CASSQRGKTQYF. The complete variable domain, with remaining parts taken from reference TRBV7-9 and TRBJ2-5, reads DTGVSQNPRHKITKRGQNVTFRCDPISEHNRLYWYRQTLGQGPEFLTYFQNEAQLEKSRLLSDRFSAERPKGSFSTLEIQRTEQGDSAMYLCASSQRGKTQYFGPGTRLLVL.

This clonotype was counted ten times or more. The V and J genes are TRBV11-2 and TRBJ2-2, with 12 positions matching TRBD2. J lost 0 bases, V lost 4 bases, and 3 bases had no gene match. Germline values: CDR1 SGHAT, CDR2 FQNNGV. CDR3 size: 17 residues. This CDR3 is CASSSRLAGANTGELFF. The DNA of the CDR3 is TGTGCCAGCAGCTCCCGACTAGCGGGAGCGAACACCGGGGAGCTGTTTTTT.

This clonotype was detected many times. The chain recombines TRBV7-2 with TRBJ2-7, with TRBD2 matching 8 bases. The V gene's germline CDR1 is SGHTA and CDR2 FQGNSA. The CDR3 covers 14 residues. Germline trimming cut 1 base from V and 7 bases from J; bases unmatched to any gene: 6. The CDR3 DNA reads as TGTGCCAGCAGCTTAGATCGGGAGGGCCAGGAGCAGTACTTC. Its translation: CASSLDREGQEQYF.

The V and J genes are TRBV20-1 and TRBJ2-3, with TRBD2 matching over 8 bases. The junction had 3 bases not matched to a gene; V was cut back by 7 bases and J by 0 bases. Per the germline V gene, CDR1 is DFQATT and CDR2 is SNEGSKA (reference sequence). CDR3 length equals 13 residues. The CDR3 DNA is TGCAGTGTAGCGGGACTCAGCACAGATACGCAGTATTTT. It encodes CSVAGLSTDTQYF.

This clonotype was seen repeatedly, ten times or more. This rearrangement joins TRBV21-1 to TRBJ2-7; TRBD2, the table's D call, lacks a check against the DNA. TRBV21-1 is deemed a pseudogene. This CDR3 spans 14 amino acids. The CDR3 loop reads CASSNEEGTYEQYF. DNA of the CDR3: TGTGCCAGCAGCAATGAGGAGGGCACCTACGAGCAGTACTTC.

This clonotype was detected a few times. CDR3 sequence: CASSPNSGTGGANQPQHF. The CDR3 DNA reads TGTGCCAGCAGCCCTAATTCCGGGACAGGGGGCGCGAATCAGCCCCAGCATTTT. The rearrangement uses TRBV6-2 or TRBV6-3 and TRBJ1-5; 12 bases agree with TRBD1. Germline V CDR1 and CDR2: MNHEY, SVGEGT. The CDR3 loop spans 18 amino acids. Trimming took 6 bases from V and 4 from J; bases not matched to a gene: 13.

This clonotype showed up many times. This sequence joins TRBV29-1 and TRBJ1-1; D is perhaps TRBD1 (5 bases). Germline V gives CDR1 SQVTM, CDR2 ANQGSEA. The length of the CDR3 is 13 residues. V lost 0 bases, J lost 7 bases, and 12 bases lay in between. The CDR3 DNA reads TGCAGCGTTGAAGAGTCCGGGGCGGGTGAAGCTTTCTTT. Amino acids: CSVEESGAGEAFF. Drawing the rest from reference TRBV29-1 and TRBJ1-1, the complete variable domain is SAVISQKPSRDICQRGTSLTIQCQVDSQVTMMFWYRQQPGQSLTLIATANQGSEATYESGFVIDKFPISRPNLTFSTLTVSNMSPEDSSIYLCSVEESGAGEAFFGQGTRLTVV.

Ten or more counts support this clonotype. This chain links TRBV14 with TRBJ2-1, with TRBD1 as a possible D gene (6 bases). V was trimmed by 1 base and J by 6 bases, leaving 13 bases between them. Germline V gives CDR1 SGHDN, CDR2 FVKESK. This CDR3 has 15 amino acids. The CDR3 reads CASSQVATGSNEQFF. CDR3 bases: TGTGCCAGCAGCCAAGTGGCGACAGGATCCAATGAGCAGTTCTTC. Combining the CDR3 with reference TRBV14 and TRBJ2-1 gives the whole variable domain EAGVTQFPSHSVIEKGQTVTLRCDPISGHDNLYWYRRVMGKEIKFLLHFVKESKQDESGMPNNRFLAERTGGTYSTLKVQPAELEDSGVYFCASSQVATGSNEQFFGPGTRLTVL.

This clonotype has ten or more counts. The V call is TRBV14, the J call TRBJ2-3; 15 bases are shared with TRBD2. This CDR3 region has 18 residues. Germline lookup yields CDR1 SGHDN and CDR2 FVKESK. V trimming: 4 bases; J trimming: 1 base; junction bases outside the gene matches: 6. The CDR3 nucleotides read TGTGCCAGCAGCCCACGGACTAGCGGGAGGGCTCGCACAGATACGCAGTATTTT. Translating gives CASSPRTSGRARTDTQYF.

This clonotype is classed as medium-sized. V is TRBV29-1 and J is TRBJ2-7; 7 bases fit TRBD2. Germline CDR1 and CDR2: SQVTM and ANQGSEA. J gave up 5 bases and V 5 bases, and 15 bases lay outside the gene matches. The CDR3 has 15 residues. The CDR3 sequence: CSVPNPSGFRDEQYF. DNA of the CDR3: TGCAGCGTTCCTAATCCTAGCGGTTTTAGGGACGAGCAGTACTTC.

This clonotype was counted at least ten times. This chain links TRBV6-2 or TRBV6-3 with TRBJ2-1; TRBD2 matches 9 bases. CDR3 length equals 11 residues. V lost 4 bases to trimming and J lost 12 bases; unmatched junction nucleotides: 1. The germline V gene has CDR1 MNHEY and CDR2 SVGEGT. The CDR3 loop reads CASSSTSGQFF. CDR3 DNA sequence: TGTGCCAGCAGTTCGACTAGCGGGCAGTTCTTC.